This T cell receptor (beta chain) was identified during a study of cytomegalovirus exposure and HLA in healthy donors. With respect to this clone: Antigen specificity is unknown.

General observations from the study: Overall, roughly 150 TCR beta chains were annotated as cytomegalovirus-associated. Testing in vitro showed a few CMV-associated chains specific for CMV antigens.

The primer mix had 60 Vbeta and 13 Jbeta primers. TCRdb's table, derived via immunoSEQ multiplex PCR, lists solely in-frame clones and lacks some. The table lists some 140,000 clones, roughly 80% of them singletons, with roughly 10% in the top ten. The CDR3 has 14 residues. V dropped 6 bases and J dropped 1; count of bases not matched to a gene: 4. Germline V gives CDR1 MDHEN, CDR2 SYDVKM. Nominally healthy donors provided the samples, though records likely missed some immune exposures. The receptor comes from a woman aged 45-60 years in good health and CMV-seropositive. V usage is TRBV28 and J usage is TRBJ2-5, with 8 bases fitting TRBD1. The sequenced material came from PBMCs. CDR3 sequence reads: CASRPTGGQETQYF. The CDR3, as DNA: TGTGCCAGCAGGCCAACAGGGGGCCAAGAGACCCAGTACTTC.